This is a list of T cell receptor beta chains from one sample in a study of T-cell memory formation after mild COVID-19. MiXCR was run by TCRdb on the 5' RACE reads, yielding one entry per CDR3 protein. The sample yields 27,000 or so distinct CDR3 sequences, 7.4% seen once. The sequenced material came from PBMCs or a T cell subset sorted from them (not recorded which). These receptors originate from an adult woman who had mild COVID-19 (a few samples of this study predate the infection). Cell type and time point are not known. Both conserved end residues are trimmed from each CDR3.

TRBJ2-3	TRBV25-1	ASSDDRTVGDTQY
TRBJ1-1	TRBV7-9	ASSSYSDRGMEAF
TRBJ1-2	TRBV5-1	ASSPDGQATGNYGYT
TRBJ1-1	TRBV29-1	SVLTGANTEAF
TRBJ2-1	TRBV7-2	ASSSEDSMWLGQF
TRBJ2-3	TRBV5-4	ASSGTISSTDTQY
TRBJ2-2	TRBV28	ASSLGTGGPGELF
TRBJ1-4	TRBV4-1	ASSQGAGAGEKLF
TRBJ1-1	TRBV5-6	ASIFWGLNTEAF
TRBJ1-6	TRBV5-6	ASNSRTGTGFSPLH
TRBJ2-3	TRBV20-1	SARDLLAGTDTQY
TRBJ2-3	TRBV14	ASSQDDGGGRDTQY
TRBJ2-7	TRBV6-1	ASRLGIDSPYEQY
TRBJ2-7	TRBV5-5	ASSRTSGGTYEQY
TRBJ2-7	TRBV10-1	ASTEVRRSYEQY
TRBJ2-1	TRBV6-1	ASSEVTAVYSYNEQF
TRBJ1-2	TRBV7-2	ASRSNIRYT
TRBJ2-7	TRBV12-3/TRBV12-4	ASSPRRLYEQY
TRBJ2-7	TRBV27	ASSWGATSYEQY
TRBJ1-2	TRBV12-3/TRBV12-4	ASSLNGHYGYT
TRBJ2-7	TRBV5-1	ASSYRQGPYEQY
TRBJ2-5	TRBV7-2	ASSLGLAQETQY
TRBJ1-6	TRBV21-1	ASPATGHHNSPLH
TRBJ1-2	TRBV3-1	ASSQERTGVVGYT
TRBJ1-5	TRBV7-2	ASSLVALHNEPQH
TRBJ2-3	TRBV6-1	AITFMGSDTQY
TRBJ2-5	TRBV24-1	ATSAMGSGGIETQY
TRBJ1-1	TRBV3-1	ASSHPRGQGSPRTEAF
TRBJ2-7	TRBV5-1	ASSLAQGGSSYEQY
TRBJ2-4	TRBV2	ASSELSNLGGGNIQY
TRBJ2-7	TRBV23-1	ASSQTPGGEMSSYEQY
TRBJ2-1	TRBV20-1	SARSGRVSNEQF
TRBJ2-2	TRBV19	ASWVGGIANTGELF
TRBJ2-3	TRBV4-1	ASSHGSDTQY
TRBJ2-1	TRBV5-1	ASSLVVGLSNEQF
TRBJ1-5	TRBV5-1	ASSSELNQPQH
TRBJ2-3	TRBV24-1	ATSDPHHGTDTQY
TRBJ2-1	TRBV2	ASSFYRGLAGDNEQF
TRBJ2-7	TRBV9	AMILGRGTF